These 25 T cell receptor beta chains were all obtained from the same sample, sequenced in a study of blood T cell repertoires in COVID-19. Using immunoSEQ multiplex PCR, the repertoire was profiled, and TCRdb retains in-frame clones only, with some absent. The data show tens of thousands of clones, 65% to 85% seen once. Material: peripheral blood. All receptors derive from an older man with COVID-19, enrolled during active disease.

As DNA, the CDR3 is TGTGCCAGTAGTACGGGACAGGGTCTTTCTAGTGAAGCTTTCTTT. It codes for CASSTGQGLSSEAFF. The chain has TRBV19 and TRBJ1-1; TRBD1 matches at 9 bases. Germline CDR1 and CDR2: LNHDA and SQIVND (reference sequence). CDR3 length: 15 residues. The J segment lost 7 bases and the V segment lost 4 bases, leaving 10 bases of the junction unmatched.

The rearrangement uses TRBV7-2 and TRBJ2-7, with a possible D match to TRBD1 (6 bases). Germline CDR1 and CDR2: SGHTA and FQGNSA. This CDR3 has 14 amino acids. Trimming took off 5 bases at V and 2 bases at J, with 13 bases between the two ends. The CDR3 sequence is CASSTRTETYEQYF. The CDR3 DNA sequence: TGTGCCAGCAGCACCCGGACAGAGACCTACGAGCAGTACTTC.

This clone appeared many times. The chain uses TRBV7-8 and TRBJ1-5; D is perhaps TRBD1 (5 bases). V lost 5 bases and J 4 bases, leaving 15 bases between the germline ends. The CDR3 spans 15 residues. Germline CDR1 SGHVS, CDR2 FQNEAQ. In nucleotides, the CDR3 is TGTGCCAGCAGCCTAGGACTGGGGGGGAATCAGCCCCAGCATTTT. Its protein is CASSLGLGGNQPQHF. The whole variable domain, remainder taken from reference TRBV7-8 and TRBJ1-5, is GAGVSQSPRYKVAKRGQDVALRCDPISGHVSLFWYQQALGQGPEFLTYFQNEAQLDKSGLPSDRFFAERPEGSVSTLKIQRTQQEDSAVYLCASSLGLGGNQPQHFGDGTRLSIL.

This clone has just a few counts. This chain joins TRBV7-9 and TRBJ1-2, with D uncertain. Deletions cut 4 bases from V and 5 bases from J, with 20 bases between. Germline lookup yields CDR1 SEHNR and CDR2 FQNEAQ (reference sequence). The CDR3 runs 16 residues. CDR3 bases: TGTGCCAGCAGCTCCATAGTAGTCACGGCGGCATATGGCTACACCTTC. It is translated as CASSSIVVTAAYGYTF.

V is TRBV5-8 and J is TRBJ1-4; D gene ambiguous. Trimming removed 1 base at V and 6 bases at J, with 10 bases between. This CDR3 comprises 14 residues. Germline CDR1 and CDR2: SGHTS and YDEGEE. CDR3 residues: CASSLWAPDEKLFF. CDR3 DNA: TGTGCCAGCAGCTTGTGGGCACCGGATGAAAAACTGTTTTTT.

The CDR3 bases are TGTGCCAGCAGCTTATTTGGTCGGGGTGAAGCTTTCTTT. Translation gives CASSLFGRGEAFF. This chain connects TRBV7-9 to TRBJ1-1; D not certain. Germline CDR1 reads SEHNR; CDR2 reads FQNEAQ (reference sequence). The CDR3 is 13 amino acids. V was trimmed by 2 bases and J by 7 bases, leaving 11 bases between them.

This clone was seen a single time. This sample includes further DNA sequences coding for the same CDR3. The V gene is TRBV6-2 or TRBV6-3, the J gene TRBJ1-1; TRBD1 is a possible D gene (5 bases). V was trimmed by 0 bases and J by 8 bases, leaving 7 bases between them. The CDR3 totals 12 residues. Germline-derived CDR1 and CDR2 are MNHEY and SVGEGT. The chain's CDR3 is CASSYSGLEAFF. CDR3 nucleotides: TGTGCCAGCAGTTACTCGGGGCTCGAAGCTTTCTTT.

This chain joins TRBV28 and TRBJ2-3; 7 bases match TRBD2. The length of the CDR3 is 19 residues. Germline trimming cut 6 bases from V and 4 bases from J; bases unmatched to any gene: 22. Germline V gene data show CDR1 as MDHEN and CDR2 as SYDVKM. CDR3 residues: CASSGFSAGEEVRPDTQYF. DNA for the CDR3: TGTGCCAGCAGCGGGTTCTCGGCGGGGGAGGAGGTACGGCCAGATACGCAGTATTTT. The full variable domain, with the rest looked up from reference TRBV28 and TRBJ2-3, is DVKVTQSSRYLVKRTGEKVFLECVQDMDHENMFWYRQDPGLGLRLIYFSYDVKMKEKGDIPEGYSVSREKKERFSLILESASTNQTSMYLCASSGFSAGEEVRPDTQYFGPGTRLTVL.

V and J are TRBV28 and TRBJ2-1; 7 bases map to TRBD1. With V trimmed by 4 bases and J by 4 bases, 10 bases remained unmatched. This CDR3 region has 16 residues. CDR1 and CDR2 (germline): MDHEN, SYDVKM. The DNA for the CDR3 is TGTGCCAGCAGTTCACTCAACAGGGGTCGGTACAATGAGCAGTTCTTC. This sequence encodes CASSSLNRGRYNEQFF.

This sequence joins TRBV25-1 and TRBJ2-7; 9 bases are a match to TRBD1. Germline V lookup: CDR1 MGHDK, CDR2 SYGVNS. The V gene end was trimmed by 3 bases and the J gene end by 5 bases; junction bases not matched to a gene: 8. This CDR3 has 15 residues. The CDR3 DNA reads TGTGCCAGCAGTGACGCCGGGACAGGGTTCCACGAGCAGTACTTC. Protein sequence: CASSDAGTGFHEQYF.

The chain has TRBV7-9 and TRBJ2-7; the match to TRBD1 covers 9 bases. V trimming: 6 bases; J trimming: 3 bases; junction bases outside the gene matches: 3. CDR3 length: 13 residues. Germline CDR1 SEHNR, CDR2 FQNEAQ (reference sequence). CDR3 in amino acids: CASRQGADYEQYF. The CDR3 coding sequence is TGTGCCAGCAGACAGGGGGCCGACTACGAGCAGTACTTC.

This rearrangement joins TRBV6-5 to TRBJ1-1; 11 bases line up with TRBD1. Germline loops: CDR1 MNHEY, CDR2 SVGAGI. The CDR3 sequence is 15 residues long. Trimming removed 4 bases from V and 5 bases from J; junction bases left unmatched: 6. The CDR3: CASSSRTGGRTEAFF. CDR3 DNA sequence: TGTGCCAGCAGTTCCCGGACAGGGGGCAGAACTGAAGCTTTCTTT.

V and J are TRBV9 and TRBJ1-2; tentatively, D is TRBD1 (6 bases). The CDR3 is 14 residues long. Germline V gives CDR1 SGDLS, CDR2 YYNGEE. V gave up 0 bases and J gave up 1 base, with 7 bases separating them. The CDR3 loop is CASSVEQGNYGYTF. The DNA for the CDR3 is TGTGCCAGCAGCGTAGAACAGGGTAACTATGGCTACACCTTC.

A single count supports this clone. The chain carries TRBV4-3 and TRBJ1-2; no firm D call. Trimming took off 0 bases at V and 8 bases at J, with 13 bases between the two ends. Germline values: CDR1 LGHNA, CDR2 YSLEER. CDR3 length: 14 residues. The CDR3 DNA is TGCGCCAGCAGCCAAGATAAGGAGTATTCGGGCTACACCTTC. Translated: CASSQDKEYSGYTF.

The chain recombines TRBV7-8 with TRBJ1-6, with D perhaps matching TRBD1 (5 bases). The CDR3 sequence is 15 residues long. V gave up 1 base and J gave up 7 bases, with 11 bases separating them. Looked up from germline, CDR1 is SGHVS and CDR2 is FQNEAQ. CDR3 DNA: TGTGCCAGCAGCTTAGTGCAGGGAGGAAATTCACCCCTCCACTTT. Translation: CASSLVQGGNSPLHF.

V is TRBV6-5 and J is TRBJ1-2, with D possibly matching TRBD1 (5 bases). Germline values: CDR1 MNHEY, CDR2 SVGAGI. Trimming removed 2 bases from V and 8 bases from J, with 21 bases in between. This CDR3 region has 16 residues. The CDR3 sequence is CASSYGPGRPREGYTF. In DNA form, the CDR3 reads TGTGCCAGCAGTTACGGACCGGGACGCCCGCGGGAGGGCTACACCTTC.

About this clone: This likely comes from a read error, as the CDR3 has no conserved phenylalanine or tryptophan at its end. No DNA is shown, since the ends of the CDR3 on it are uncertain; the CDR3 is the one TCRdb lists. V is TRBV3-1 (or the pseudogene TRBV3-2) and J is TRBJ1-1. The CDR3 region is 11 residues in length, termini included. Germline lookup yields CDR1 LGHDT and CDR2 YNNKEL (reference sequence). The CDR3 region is CASSRSSTLIL.

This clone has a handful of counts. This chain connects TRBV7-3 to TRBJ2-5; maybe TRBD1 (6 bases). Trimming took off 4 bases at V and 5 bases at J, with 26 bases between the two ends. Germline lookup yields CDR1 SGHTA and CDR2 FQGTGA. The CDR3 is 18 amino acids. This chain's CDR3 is CASSSHKTTDRKGETQYF. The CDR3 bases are TGTGCCAGCAGCTCCCACAAAACTACGGACAGAAAGGGGGAGACCCAGTACTTC.

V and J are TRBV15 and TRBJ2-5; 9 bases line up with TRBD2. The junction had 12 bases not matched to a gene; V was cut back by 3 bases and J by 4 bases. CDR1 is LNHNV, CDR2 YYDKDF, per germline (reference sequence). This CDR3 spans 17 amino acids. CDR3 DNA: TGTGCCACCAGCAGTGCGGGACTAGCAAAGCCCGGAGAGACCCAGTACTTC. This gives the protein CATSSAGLAKPGETQYF.

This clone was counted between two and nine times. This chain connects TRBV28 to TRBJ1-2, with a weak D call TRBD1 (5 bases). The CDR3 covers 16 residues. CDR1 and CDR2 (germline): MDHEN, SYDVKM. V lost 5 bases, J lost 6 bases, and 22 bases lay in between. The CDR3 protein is CASSNNLRGLADGYTF. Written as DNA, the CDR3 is TGTGCCAGCAGTAACAACTTAAGGGGCCTCGCTGATGGCTACACCTTC.

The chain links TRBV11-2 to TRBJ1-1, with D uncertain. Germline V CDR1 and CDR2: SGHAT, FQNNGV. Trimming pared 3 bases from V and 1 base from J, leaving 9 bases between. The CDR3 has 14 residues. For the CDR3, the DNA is TGTGCCAGCAGCTTGGGCAACTCGAACACTGAAGCTTTCTTT. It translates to CASSLGNSNTEAFF. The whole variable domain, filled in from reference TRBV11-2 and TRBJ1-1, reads EAGVAQSPRYKIIEKRQSVAFWCNPISGHATLYWYQQILGQGPKLLIQFQNNGVVDDSQLPKDRFSAERLKGVDSTLKIQPAKLEDSAVYLCASSLGNSNTEAFFGQGTRLTVV.

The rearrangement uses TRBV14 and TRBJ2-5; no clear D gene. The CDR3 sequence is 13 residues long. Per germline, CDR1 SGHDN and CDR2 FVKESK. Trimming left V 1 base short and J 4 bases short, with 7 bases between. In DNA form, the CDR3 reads TGTGCCAGCAGCCAAGGAATCGGAGAGACCCAGTACTTC. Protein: CASSQGIGETQYF.

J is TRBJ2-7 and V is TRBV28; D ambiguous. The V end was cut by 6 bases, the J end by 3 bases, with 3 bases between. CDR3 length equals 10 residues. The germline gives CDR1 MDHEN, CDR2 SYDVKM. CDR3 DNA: TGTGCCAGCAGCAACTACGAGCAGTACTTC. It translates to CASSNYEQYF.

CDR3 sequence: CASSEYFAGEGYTF. CDR3 nucleotide sequence: TGTGCCAGCAGTGAATACTTTGCCGGGGAGGGCTACACCTTC. V gene TRBV2 combines with J gene TRBJ1-2; D remains ambiguous. Germline V CDR1 and CDR2: SNHLY, FYNNEI. The CDR3 contains 14 residues. V lost 2 bases and J 8 bases, leaving 15 bases between the germline ends.

The CDR3 bases are TGTGCCAGTTCAAAGGCGGGAGGGCCTTCCGCCGAGCAGTACTTC. This gives the protein CASSKAGGPSAEQYF. The rearrangement joins TRBV19 to TRBJ2-7, with TRBD2 matching over 9 bases. With 8 bases clipped from V and 6 bases from J, the junction kept 14 bases outside the gene matches. This CDR3 is built from 15 residues. Germline loops: CDR1 LNHDA, CDR2 SQIVND (reference sequence).